This TCR beta chain appears in the sequencing data of a study of shared clonotypes between healthy human individuals. CDR1 SGHTA and CDR2 FQGNSA come from the germline V gene. With 5 bases clipped from V and 2 bases from J, the junction kept 15 bases outside the gene matches. The CDR3 covers 17 residues. Sequencing was performed with immunoSEQ multiplex PCR; in TCRdb, only in-frame clones are kept and a portion is missing. The table has 400,000 to 550,000 clones, around 79% seen once. Input material: PBMCs. The receptor's source is a woman in her thirties or forties in good health. Some clones in this sample may be carry-over from other donors' samples. The chain carries TRBV7-2 and TRBJ2-7, with TRBD1 matching 7 bases. Here the CDR3 reads CASSPRGVQGLTYEQYF. The CDR3 region has the DNA TGTGCCAGCAGCCCTCGAGGTGTACAGGGGTTAACCTACGAGCAGTACTTC.